These 15 T cell receptor beta chains were all obtained from the same sample, sequenced in a study of chemoradiotherapy in HPV16-positive cancers. TCRdb keeps only in-frame clones here, not all; method: immunoSEQ multiplex PCR. The sample lists about 3,000 clones, around 85% occurring once. The input for sequencing was blood, taken from a patient who underwent chemoradiotherapy. These receptors were taken from a human donor with HPV-associated anogenital cancer.

The rearrangement joins TRBV2 to TRBJ1-4, with 9 bases that match TRBD1. Germline loops: CDR1 SNHLY, CDR2 FYNNEI. V was clipped by 6 bases and J by 14 bases; unmatched bases: 10. This CDR3 comprises 13 residues. CDR3 in amino acids: CASSDGTGFYLFF. The CDR3 DNA reads TGTGCCAGCAGCGATGGGACAGGGTTTTATCTGTTTTTT.

The rearrangement uses TRBV10-3 and TRBJ2-7; D perhaps matches TRBD1 (6 bases). This CDR3 is 14 amino acids long. Trimming took off 10 bases at V and 0 bases at J, with 16 bases between the two ends. Germline loops: CDR1 ENHRY, CDR2 SYGVKD. This CDR3 reads CASNPGQASYEQYF. As DNA, the CDR3 is TGTGCCAGCAACCCGGGACAAGCCTCCTACGAGCAGTACTTC.

The V call is TRBV29-1, the J call TRBJ1-1; D gene uncertain. The CDR3 totals 11 residues. V was cut by 7 bases and J by 10 bases, with 16 bases left in between. Germline lookup yields CDR1 SQVTM and CDR2 ANQGSEA. For the CDR3, the DNA is TGCAGCGAGGGCAAGGGTGGGTTAGCTTTCTTT. Translation: CSEGKGGLAFF.

This clone was detected a few times. The genes are TRBV4-1 and TRBJ2-7; D ambiguous. The CDR3 consists of 13 residues. The germline V and J ends were trimmed by 0 bases and 6 bases, with 9 bases remaining between them. Germline V lookup: CDR1 MGHRA, CDR2 YSYEKL. CDR3 residues: CASSQDLTSEQYF. Here the CDR3 DNA reads TGCGCCAGCAGCCAAGATCTGACATCCGAGCAGTACTTC.

The chain links TRBV29-1 to TRBJ2-7; 10 nucleotides match TRBD1. From germline, CDR1 is SQVTM and CDR2 ANQGSEA. The CDR3 runs 15 residues. V shed 7 bases, J shed 2 bases, and the junction held 11 bases outside the gene matches. CDR3 in amino acids: CSAVGGQGSTYEQYF. The CDR3 DNA follows: TGCAGCGCCGTGGGGGGACAGGGGTCGACCTACGAGCAGTACTTC.

This clone was observed once. This specimen includes other DNA sequences encoding the same CDR3. The V call is TRBV2, the J call TRBJ1-1, with 7 positions matching TRBD1. CDR3 length: 16 amino acids. V was pared by 5 bases and J by 0 bases, with 9 bases of the junction left unmatched. Per germline, CDR1 SNHLY and CDR2 FYNNEI. The CDR3: CASSRTGTAMNTEAFF. For the CDR3, the DNA is TGTGCCAGCAGTCGAACCGGGACAGCCATGAACACTGAAGCTTTCTTT.

This chain joins TRBV5-1 and TRBJ1-1; no clear D gene. CDR1 is SGHRS and CDR2 is YFSETQ in the germline V gene. This CDR3 is built from 15 residues. V gave up 4 bases and J gave up 6 bases, with 19 bases separating them. In nucleotides, the CDR3 is TGCGCCAGCAGCCCGGTTAGGGTTCGAAGGGCTGAAGCTTTCTTT. Protein product: CASSPVRVRRAEAFF.

This clone appeared a single time. The chain joins TRBV2 to TRBJ1-1; possibly TRBD1 for D (5 bases). This CDR3 is 13 amino acids long. In germline, CDR1 is SNHLY, CDR2 FYNNEI. The V end was cut by 8 bases, the J end by 1 base, with 11 bases between. CDR3 coding DNA: TGTGCCAGCTCTCAGGGTGAGAACACTGAAGCTTTCTTT. Translation gives CASSQGENTEAFF.

The chain couples TRBV6-6 to TRBJ2-7; D is uncertain. Per the germline V gene, CDR1 is MNHNY and CDR2 is SVGAGI (reference sequence). The CDR3 sequence is 13 residues long. V gave up 2 bases and J gave up 2 bases, with 7 bases separating them. In DNA, the CDR3 is TGTGCCAGCAGTTACAGGGCCACCTACGAGCAGTACTTC. Its protein is CASSYRATYEQYF.

This clone was counted once. The V gene is TRBV9, the J gene TRBJ1-1; D gene ambiguous. The V end was cut by 4 bases, the J end by 8 bases, with 18 bases between. The CDR3 runs to 14 residues. Germline V gene lookup returns CDR1 SGDLS and CDR2 YYNGEE. CDR3 in amino acids: CASSSRPVMGEAFF. In nucleotides, the CDR3 is TGTGCCAGCAGCTCCCGTCCGGTTATGGGGGAAGCTTTCTTT.

The chain has TRBV9 and TRBJ1-2, with a tentative D call TRBD1 (5 bases). Trimming took 3 bases from V and 4 from J, leaving 16 bases between them. The CDR3 sequence is 15 residues long. The germline CDR1 and CDR2 sequences are SGDLS and YYNGEE. The DNA for the CDR3 is TGTGCCAGCAGCGCTGATTCGGGGGGGGGCTATGGCTACACCTTC. This translates into CASSADSGGGYGYTF.

With regard to this clone: The same CDR3 is also encoded by other DNA sequences in this sample. This chain joins TRBV30 and TRBJ1-2; TRBD1 agrees at 9 bases. Losses at the gene ends were 4 bases for V and 0 bases for J; bases not matched to a gene: 12. CDR1 and CDR2 (germline): GTSNPN, SVGIG (reference sequence). This CDR3 is 17 amino acids long. CDR3 sequence (DNA): TGTGCCTGGACTCTTCAATGGGGACAGGGAGCTAACTATGGCTACACCTTC. Protein product: CAWTLQWGQGANYGYTF. Full variable domain (rest looked up from reference TRBV30 and TRBJ1-2): SQTIHQWPATLVQPVGSPLSLECTVEGTSNPNLYWYRQAAGRGLQLLFYSVGIGQISSEVPQNLSASRPQDRQFILSSKKLLLSDSGFYLCAWTLQWGQGANYGYTFGSGTRLTVV.

This clone was observed once. The chain carries TRBV21-1 and TRBJ2-5; TRBD1 is the table's D call and was not checked against the DNA. TRBV21-1 is assigned pseudogene status. The CDR3 totals 16 residues. The CDR3: CASSKREQDLSETQYF. DNA for the CDR3: TGTGCCAGCAGCAAAAGGGAACAGGACCTTAGCGAGACCCAGTACTTC.

This clone has just a few counts. Relative to the germline gene, one junction end is altered; a read error may explain this. The rearrangement uses TRBV5-1 and TRBJ1-5, with D possibly matching TRBD1 (5 bases). The CDR3 spans 13 residues. In germline, CDR1 is SGHRS, CDR2 YFSETQ. CDR3 in DNA: TGCGCCGGCAGCTTAGAAGGGGACCAGCCCCAGCATTTT. Residues: CAGSLEGDQPQHF.

Turning to this clone: Germline is not matched at one junction end, which may reflect a read error. The gene calls are TRBV2 and TRBJ2-1, with D maybe TRBD1 (6 bases). The length of the CDR3 is 13 residues. In germline, CDR1 is SNHLY, CDR2 FYNNEI. CDR3 DNA sequence: TGTGCCAGCGATCAGGGGAGCTACCATGAGCAGTTCTTC. Its protein is CASDQGSYHEQFF.